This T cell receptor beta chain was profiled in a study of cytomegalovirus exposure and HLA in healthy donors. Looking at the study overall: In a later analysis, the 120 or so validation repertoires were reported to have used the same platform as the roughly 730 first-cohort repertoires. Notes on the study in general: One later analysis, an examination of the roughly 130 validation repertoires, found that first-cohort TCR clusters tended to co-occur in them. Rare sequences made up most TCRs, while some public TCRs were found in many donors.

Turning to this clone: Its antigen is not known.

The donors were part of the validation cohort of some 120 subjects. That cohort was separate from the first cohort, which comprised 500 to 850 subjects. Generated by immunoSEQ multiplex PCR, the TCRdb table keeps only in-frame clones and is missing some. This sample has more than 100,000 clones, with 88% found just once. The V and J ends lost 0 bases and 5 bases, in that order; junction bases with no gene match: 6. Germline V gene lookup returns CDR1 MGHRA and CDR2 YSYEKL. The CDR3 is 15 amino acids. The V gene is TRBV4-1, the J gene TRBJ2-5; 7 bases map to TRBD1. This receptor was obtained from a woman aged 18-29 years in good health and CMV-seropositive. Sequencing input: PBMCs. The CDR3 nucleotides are TGCGCCAGCAGCCAAGACAGGGGGATGGTGGAGACCCAGTACTTC. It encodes CASSQDRGMVETQYF.